The 2 T cell receptor beta chains presented below share a single source sample, sequenced in a study of cytomegalovirus exposure and HLA in healthy donors. In the PCR, 60 Vbeta and 13 Jbeta primers were used. TCRdb keeps only in-frame clones here, not all; method: immunoSEQ multiplex PCR. Of some 250,000 clones in the sample, roughly 87% are singletons; the top ten hold more than 5%. Sequenced sample: PBMCs. Every receptor here comes from a woman aged 40 to 50 in good health and CMV-seropositive.

This sequence joins TRBV10-3 and TRBJ2-1, with D possibly TRBD2 on 6 matching bases. V was pared by 6 bases and J by 3 bases, with 9 bases between. The germline V gene has CDR1 ENHRY and CDR2 SYGVKD. This CDR3 has 13 amino acids. In DNA form, the CDR3 reads TGTGCCATCAGGGAGACTAGCTACAATGAGCAGTTCTTC. The encoded protein is CAIRETSYNEQFF.

V and J are TRBV30 and TRBJ2-7; 7 positions agree with TRBD1. The ends lost 5 bases at V and 4 bases at J; junction bases unmatched: 8. The CDR3 spans 13 residues. Germline V gene data show CDR1 as GTSNPN and CDR2 as SVGIG (reference sequence). The CDR3 here is CAWSHRGQYEQYF. Written as DNA, the CDR3 is TGTGCCTGGTCCCACAGGGGACAATACGAGCAGTACTTC.